The present T cell receptor (beta chain) was sequenced within a study of blood T cell repertoires in COVID-19. Whole-study context: The analysed material was cDNA or gDNA that came from T cells, B-cell-depleted T cells, or PBMCs.

V was trimmed by 3 bases and J by 0 bases, leaving 21 bases between them. Germline lookup yields CDR1 SGHVS and CDR2 FQNEAQ. CDR3 length equals 18 residues. In the original workflow: Quantification of nucleated cells was approximated via reference gene primer amplification. Assay: immunoSEQ multiplex PCR; the TCRdb copy retains only in-frame clones and omits some. The D gene and trimming were derived from the DNA, and the V and J assignments and clone size from that table. The table lists 180,000 or so clones, 80% to 90% of them singletons. V usage is TRBV7-8 and J usage is TRBJ2-7; TRBD2 might be the D (7 bases). Input material: peripheral blood. The sequence was collected from a human donor with active or convalescent COVID-19. The donor label of this sample is uncertain. The CDR3 sequence is CASSFSWTAGQYSYEQYF. CDR3 coding DNA: TGTGCCAGCAGCTTCTCCTGGACAGCGGGGCAATACTCCTACGAGCAGTACTTC.